These 20 T cell receptor beta chains came from one sample sequenced in a study of tumor-infiltrating lymphocytes in primary liver carcinoma. Investigators took RNA and DNA out together from about 21-30 mg of unsorted bulk tissue. TCR beta cDNA was reverse-transcribed from roughly 520 ng of total RNA. The reaction used a constant-region primer and ProtoScript II reverse transcriptase. Three nested multiplex PCR rounds, a slightly modified ARM-PCR method, built the TCR beta libraries. With TRBV1-TRBV30 forward primers and a C-beta reverse primer, the first two PCR rounds were run for roughly 10 cycles each. In TCRdb, the multiplex PCR reads were re-called with MiXCR into one record per CDR3 protein. This sample yields some 110,000 distinct CDR3 sequences, of which roughly 80% are seen a single time; roughly a fifth belongs to the top ten. Specimen: liver tumor tissue from sampling region 3. The subset: tumor region T3, left-lateral pole. The receptors were gathered from a man aged 40-49 years with primary liver carcinoma and hepatitis B virus infection.

V gene TRBV4-2 combines with J gene TRBJ1-2; D gene unclear. Germline CDR1 LGHNA, CDR2 YNFKEQ. The CDR3 sequence is 16 residues long. V was pared by 4 bases and J by 1 base, with 16 bases between. The CDR3 DNA reads as TGTGCCAGCAGCCTATATCCTTCTGCGGGTAACTATGGCTACACCTTC. It yields the protein CASSLYPSAGNYGYTF.

The rearrangement links TRBV5-1 to TRBJ2-3; D ambiguous. Germline assignment: CDR1 SGHRS and CDR2 YFSETQ. The V gene lost 0 bases and the J gene lost 3 bases, with 14 bases spanning the gap. The CDR3 length is 16 residues. The CDR3 loop is CASSLDSFSNTDTQYF. The DNA of the CDR3 is TGCGCCAGCAGCTTGGACAGTTTCTCTAATACAGATACGCAGTATTTT.

About this clonotype itself: A read error may produce the germline difference seen at one junction end. The chain joins TRBV6-1 to TRBJ2-7, with 9 nucleotides matching TRBD2. Germline CDR1 is MNHNS and CDR2 is SASEGT. The CDR3 loop spans 15 amino acids. CDR3 sequence: CTSSVSTSGSYEQHF. The CDR3 bases are TGTACCAGCAGTGTCTCGACTAGCGGATCCTACGAGCAGCACTTC.

This clonotype was seen just once. A junction end diverges from the germline sequence, so it may reflect a read error. The CDR3 sequence is CASSQETDSKGYEQYF. CDR3 sequence (DNA): TGTGCTAGCAGCCAAGAAACGGACTCAAAAGGCTACGAGCAGTACTTC. The rearrangement links TRBV4-2 to TRBJ2-7, with D tentatively TRBD2 (5 bases). The CDR3 consists of 16 residues. CDR1 and CDR2 from the germline V gene are LGHNA and YNFKEQ.

The rearrangement joins TRBV20-1 to TRBJ2-7, with D possibly being TRBD2 (5 bases). Trimming took off 6 bases at V and 2 bases at J, with 14 bases between the two ends. From germline, CDR1 is DFQATT and CDR2 SNEGSKA (reference sequence). This CDR3 region has 13 residues. CDR3 coding DNA: TGCAGTGCCGAGGGTGTGAGGGCCTACGAGCAGTACTTC. Translation: CSAEGVRAYEQYF.

Turning to this clonotype: No conserved phenylalanine or tryptophan ends this CDR3, so it is likely a read error. The chain uses TRBV5-1 and TRBJ1-1; D remains ambiguous. CDR3 size: 16 residues. CDR1 is SGHRS and CDR2 is YFSETQ in the germline V gene. V gave up 6 bases and J gave up 2 bases, with 20 bases separating them. The CDR3 sequence is CASTPRVGNTNTEAFI. CDR3 nucleotides: TGCGCCAGCACCCCGAGGGTAGGGAACACCAACACTGAAGCTTTCATT.

A note on this clonotype: The junction departs from the called germline gene at one end, perhaps through a read error. The CDR3 protein is CDSRIGTGNLPQHF. CDR3 DNA: TGTGACAGTAGGATTGGGACAGGCAATCTGCCCCAGCATTTT. The rearrangement joins TRBV6-1 to TRBJ1-5; the match to TRBD1 covers 8 bases. The CDR3 is made up of 14 amino acids. Germline CDR1 MNHNS, CDR2 SASEGT.

Notes on this clonotype: Because it lacks the conserved phenylalanine or tryptophan at the end, this CDR3 is likely a read error. Because the CDR3's place on the DNA is in doubt, the DNA is left out and the CDR3 is given as listed by TCRdb. This chain connects TRBV29-1 to TRBJ2-6. The germline gives CDR1 SQVTM, CDR2 ANQGSEA. The CDR3 sequence runs 13 residues, both termini included. The CDR3 spells CSVAGSGANVLIS.

Comment on this clonotype: The CDR3 ends on some other residue instead of the conserved phenylalanine or tryptophan, so this is likely a read error. The DNA is omitted, as the CDR3 cannot be located on it reliably, and the CDR3 follows TCRdb's listing. The chain joins TRBV4-2 to TRBJ2-1; TRBD2, the table's D call, was not compared with the DNA. From germline, CDR1 is LGHNA and CDR2 YNFKEQ. The CDR3 contains 16 residues when both ends are counted. CDR3 in amino acids: CASRQEEAGGYNEQLY.

In its sample, this clonotype was seen once. The junction shows a germline mismatch at one end, possibly a read error. The rearrangement links TRBV4-2 to TRBJ2-2; TRBD1 or TRBD2 may be the D gene (5 bases each). Germline-derived CDR1 and CDR2 are LGHNA and YNFKEQ. This CDR3 is built from 14 residues. CDR3 residues: CDSSQDQVRGELFF. In DNA form, the CDR3 reads TGTGACAGCAGCCAAGATCAGGTGAGAGGGGAGCTGTTTTTC.

The sample holds many counts of this clonotype. The gene calls are TRBV28 and TRBJ2-2; D could derive from TRBD1 or TRBD2 (5 bases each). CDR1 is MDHEN, CDR2 SYDVKM, per germline. There are 17 residues in the CDR3. The V end lost 8 bases, the J end lost 4 bases, and 23 bases lay between the germline ends. CDR3 region: CASHDLIGERPTGELFF. The CDR3 coding sequence is TGTGCCAGCCACGATCTTATAGGGGAGCGGCCCACCGGGGAGCTGTTTTTT.

About this clonotype: This CDR3 is missing its conserved last phenylalanine or tryptophan, likely due to a read error. This chain joins TRBV7-8 and TRBJ2-3, with a possible D match to TRBD2 (6 bases). CDR3 length: 14 residues. Germline loops: CDR1 SGHVS, CDR2 FQNEAQ. The CDR3 DNA sequence: TGTGCCAGCAGCATTAGCGGATACACAAATACGCAGTATTTG. Its protein is CASSISGYTNTQYL.

On this clonotype itself: Sequence at one end of the junction differs from germline and may be a read error. This chain uses TRBV4-3 with TRBJ1-2; a possible D gene is TRBD1 (5 bases). The CDR3 spans 15 residues. CDR1 LGHNA and CDR2 YSLEER come from the germline V gene. The CDR3 region has the DNA TGCGCCAGCGGCCAAGATCTGGGGGATCGGGGTGGCTACACGTTC. The encoded protein is CASGQDLGDRGGYTF.

This clonotype was recorded only once. The junction departs from the called germline gene at one end, perhaps through a read error. This sequence joins TRBV11-2 and TRBJ2-2; TRBD1 is a possible D gene (6 bases). Germline CDR1 reads SGHAT; CDR2 reads FQNNGV. The CDR3 loop spans 17 amino acids. CDR3 coding DNA: TGTGGCAGCAGCTTAGATAATCGGGGTAGGGACACCGGGGTGCTGTTTTTT. Protein sequence: CGSSLDNRGRDTGVLFF.

In the case of this clonotype: The junction differs from germline at one of its ends, possibly a read error. The rearrangement joins TRBV6-2 or TRBV6-3 to TRBJ2-1; no definite D call. Germline CDR1 is MNHEY and CDR2 is SVGEGT. The CDR3 consists of 14 residues. This CDR3 reads CASGLQAFYNEQFF. CDR3 DNA: TGTGCCAGCGGCTTGCAAGCGTTCTACAATGAGCAATTCTTC.

This clonotype was detected only once. One end of the junction is discordant with germline, which a read error may explain. The chain joins TRBV6-5 to TRBJ2-1; D might be TRBD2 (5 bases). CDR1 and CDR2 from the germline V gene are MNHEY and SVGAGI. This CDR3 contains 13 residues. In nucleotides, the CDR3 is TGTGCCAGCAATTACTCGCTCGGGGATGAGCAGTTCTTC. It specifies CASNYSLGDEQFF.

Concerning this clonotype: Since the CDR3 does not end with the conserved phenylalanine or tryptophan, this likely comes from a read error. The V and J genes are TRBV7-8 and TRBJ2-7, with 13 bases fitting TRBD2. CDR3 size: 18 residues. Germline V gene lookup returns CDR1 SGHVS and CDR2 FQNEAQ. The CDR3 reads CAISLRTSGSMSSYEQYL. CDR3 sequence (DNA): TGTGCCATCAGCCTTCGGACTAGCGGGAGTATGAGCTCCTACGAGCAGTACTTA.

As regards this clonotype: The conserved phenylalanine or tryptophan normally closing the CDR3 is absent here, so this likely arose from a read error. The chain combines TRBV29-1 with TRBJ2-7; D is undetermined. V shed 2 bases and J shed 2 bases, with 7 bases lying between them. From germline, CDR1 is SQVTM and CDR2 ANQGSEA. The CDR3 covers 12 residues. The CDR3 nucleotides read TGCAGCGTTGAATCAGCCCCCTACGAGCAGTACTCA. Translated, it gives CSVESAPYEQYS.

With respect to this clonotype: One end of the junction fails to match germline, which may point to a read error. V usage is TRBV4-1 and J usage is TRBJ2-2; D is perhaps TRBD2 (5 bases). The CDR3 is 13 residues long. CDR1 and CDR2 from the germline V gene are MGHRA and YSYEKL. In nucleotides, the CDR3 is TGCGCCAGCAGCCAACCGAACATCGGGGAGTTGTTTTTT. Translating gives CASSQPNIGELFF.

With regard to this clonotype: A clone one base away is much larger, so this may be a read error. The chain recombines TRBV5-1 with TRBJ1-3, with a weak D call TRBD1 (5 bases). This CDR3 comprises 17 residues. Germline V gene lookup returns CDR1 SGHRS and CDR2 YFSETQ. This CDR3 reads CASCLDLVGVSGNTIYF. CDR3 bases: TGCGCCAGCTGCTTGGACCTAGTAGGGGTCTCTGGAAACACCATATATTTT.